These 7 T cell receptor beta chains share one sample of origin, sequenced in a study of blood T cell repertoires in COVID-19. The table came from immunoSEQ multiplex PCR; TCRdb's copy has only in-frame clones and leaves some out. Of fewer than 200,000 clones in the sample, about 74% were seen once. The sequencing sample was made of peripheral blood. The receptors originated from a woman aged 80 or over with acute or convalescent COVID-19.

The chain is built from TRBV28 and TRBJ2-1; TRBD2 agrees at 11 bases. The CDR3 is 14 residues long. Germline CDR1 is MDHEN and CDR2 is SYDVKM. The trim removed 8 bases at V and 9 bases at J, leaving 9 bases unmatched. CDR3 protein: CASGLAGGPFEQFF. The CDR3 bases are TGTGCCAGCGGATTAGCGGGAGGGCCGTTTGAGCAGTTCTTC.

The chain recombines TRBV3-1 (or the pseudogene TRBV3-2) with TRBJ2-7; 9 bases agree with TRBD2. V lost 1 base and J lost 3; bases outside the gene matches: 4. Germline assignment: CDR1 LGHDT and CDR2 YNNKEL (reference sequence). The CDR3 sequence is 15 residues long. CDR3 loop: CASSQVATSGYEQYF. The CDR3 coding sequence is TGTGCCAGCAGCCAAGTCGCGACTAGCGGCTACGAGCAGTACTTC.

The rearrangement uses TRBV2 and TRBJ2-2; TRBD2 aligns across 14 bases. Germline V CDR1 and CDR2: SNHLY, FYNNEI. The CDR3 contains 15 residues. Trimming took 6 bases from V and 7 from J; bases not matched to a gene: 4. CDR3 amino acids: CASRQGLAGDGELFF. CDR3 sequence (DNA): TGTGCCAGCAGACAGGGACTAGCGGGGGACGGGGAGCTGTTTTTT.

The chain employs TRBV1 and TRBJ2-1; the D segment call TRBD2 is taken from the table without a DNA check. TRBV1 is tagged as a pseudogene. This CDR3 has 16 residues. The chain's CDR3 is CTSSQVGVAVYNEQFF. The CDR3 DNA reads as TGCACCAGCAGCCAAGTTGGGGTAGCGGTGTACAATGAGCAGTTCTTC.

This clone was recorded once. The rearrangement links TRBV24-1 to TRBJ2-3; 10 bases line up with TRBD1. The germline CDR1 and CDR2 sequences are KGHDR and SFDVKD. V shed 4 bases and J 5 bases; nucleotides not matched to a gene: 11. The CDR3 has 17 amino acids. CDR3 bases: TGTGCCACCAGTGAACCAATGACAGGGGGCAGTTTAGATACGCAGTATTTT. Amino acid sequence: CATSEPMTGGSLDTQYF.

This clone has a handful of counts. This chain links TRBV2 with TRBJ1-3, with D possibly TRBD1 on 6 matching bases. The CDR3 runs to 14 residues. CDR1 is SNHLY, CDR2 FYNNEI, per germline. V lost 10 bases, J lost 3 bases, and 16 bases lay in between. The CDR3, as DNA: TGTGCCAACACGTGGGGGCGAAATGGAAACACCATATATTTT. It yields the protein CANTWGRNGNTIYF.

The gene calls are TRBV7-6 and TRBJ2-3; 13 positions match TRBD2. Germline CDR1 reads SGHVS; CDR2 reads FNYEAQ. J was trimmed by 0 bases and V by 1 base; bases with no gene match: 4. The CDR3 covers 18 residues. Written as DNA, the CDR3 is TGTGCCAGCAGCTTAGGACTAGCGGGAGGACCTAGCACAGATACGCAGTATTTT. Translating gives CASSLGLAGGPSTDTQYF.